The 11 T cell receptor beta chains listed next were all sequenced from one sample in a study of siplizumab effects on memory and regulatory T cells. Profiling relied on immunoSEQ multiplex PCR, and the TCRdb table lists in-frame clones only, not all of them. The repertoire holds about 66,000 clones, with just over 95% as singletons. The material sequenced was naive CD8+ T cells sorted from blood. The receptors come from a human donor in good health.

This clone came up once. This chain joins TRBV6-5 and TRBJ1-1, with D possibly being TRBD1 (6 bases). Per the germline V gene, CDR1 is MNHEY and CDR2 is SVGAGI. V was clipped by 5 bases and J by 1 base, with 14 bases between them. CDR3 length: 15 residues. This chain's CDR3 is CASSKRGTQNTEAFF. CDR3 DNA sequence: TGTGCCAGCAGTAAAAGAGGGACACAGAACACTGAAGCTTTCTTT.

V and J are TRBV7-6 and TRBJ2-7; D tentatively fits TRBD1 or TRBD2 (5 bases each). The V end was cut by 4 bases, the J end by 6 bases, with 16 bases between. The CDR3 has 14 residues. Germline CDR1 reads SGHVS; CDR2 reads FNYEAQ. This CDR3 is CASSSGTVVFEQYF. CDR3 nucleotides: TGTGCCAGCAGCTCCGGGACGGTGGTCTTCGAGCAGTACTTC.

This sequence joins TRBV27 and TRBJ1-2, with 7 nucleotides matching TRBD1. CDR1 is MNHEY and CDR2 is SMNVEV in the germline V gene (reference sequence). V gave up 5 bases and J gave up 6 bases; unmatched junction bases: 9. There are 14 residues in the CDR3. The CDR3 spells CASSTLTGANGYTF. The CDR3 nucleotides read TGTGCCAGCAGTACCCTTACAGGGGCCAATGGCTACACCTTC.

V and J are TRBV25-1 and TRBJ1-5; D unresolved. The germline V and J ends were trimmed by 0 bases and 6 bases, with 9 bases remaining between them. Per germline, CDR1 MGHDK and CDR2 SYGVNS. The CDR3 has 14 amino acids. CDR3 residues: CASSEYGRTQPQHF. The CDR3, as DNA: TGTGCCAGCAGTGAATATGGAAGGACTCAGCCCCAGCATTTT.

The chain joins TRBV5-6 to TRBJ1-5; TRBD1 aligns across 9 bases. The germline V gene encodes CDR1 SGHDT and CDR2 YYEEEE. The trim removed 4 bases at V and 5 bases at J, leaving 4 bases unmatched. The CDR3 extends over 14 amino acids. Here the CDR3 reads CASSVTGGDQPQHF. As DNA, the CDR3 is TGTGCCAGCAGCGTGACAGGGGGGGATCAGCCCCAGCATTTT.

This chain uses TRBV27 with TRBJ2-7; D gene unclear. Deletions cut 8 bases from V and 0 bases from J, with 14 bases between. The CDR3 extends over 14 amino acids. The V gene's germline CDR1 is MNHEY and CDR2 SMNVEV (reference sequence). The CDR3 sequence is CASGSWADSYEQYF. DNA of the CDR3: TGTGCCAGCGGCTCCTGGGCGGACTCCTACGAGCAGTACTTC.

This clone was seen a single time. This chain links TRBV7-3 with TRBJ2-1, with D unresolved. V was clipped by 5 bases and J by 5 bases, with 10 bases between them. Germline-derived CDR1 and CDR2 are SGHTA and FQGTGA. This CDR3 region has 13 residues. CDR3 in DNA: TGTGCCAGCAGCCCCGACGGAAACAATGAGCAGTTCTTC. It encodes CASSPDGNNEQFF.

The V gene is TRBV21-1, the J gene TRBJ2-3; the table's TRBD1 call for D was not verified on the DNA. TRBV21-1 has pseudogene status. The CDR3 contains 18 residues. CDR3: CASSKEEKDSPGKDTQYF. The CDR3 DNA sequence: TGTGCCAGCAGCAAAGAGGAAAAGGACAGCCCCGGGAAAGATACGCAGTATTTT.

This chain's CDR3 is CASSHPQGAVDTEAFF. CDR3 DNA: TGCGCCAGCAGCCACCCGCAGGGGGCTGTTGACACTGAAGCTTTCTTT. V is TRBV4-1 and J is TRBJ1-1; 8 nucleotides align to TRBD1. The CDR3 runs 16 residues. With V trimmed by 3 bases and J by 3 bases, 9 bases remained unmatched. Per germline, CDR1 MGHRA and CDR2 YSYEKL.

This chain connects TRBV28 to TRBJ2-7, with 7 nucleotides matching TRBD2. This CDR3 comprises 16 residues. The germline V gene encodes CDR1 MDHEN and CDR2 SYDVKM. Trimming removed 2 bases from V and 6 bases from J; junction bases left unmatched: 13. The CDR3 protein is CASSLGGGKGEFEQYF. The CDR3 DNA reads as TGTGCCAGCAGTTTAGGGGGAGGGAAAGGGGAGTTCGAGCAGTACTTC.

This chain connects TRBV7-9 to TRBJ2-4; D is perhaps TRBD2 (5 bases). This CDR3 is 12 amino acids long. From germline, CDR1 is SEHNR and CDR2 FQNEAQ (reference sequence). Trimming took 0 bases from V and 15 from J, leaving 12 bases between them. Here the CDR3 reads CASSLAGGSSYF. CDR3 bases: TGTGCCAGCAGCTTAGCAGGAGGTTCCTCGTACTTC.